This T cell receptor (beta chain) was sequenced for a study of blood T cell repertoires in COVID-19. For the study at large: COVID-19 samples collected from the United States, Italy and Spain covered acute and convalescent phases.

Original processing methods: Using reference gene primer amplification, nucleated cell counts were estimated. Sequencing was performed with immunoSEQ multiplex PCR; in TCRdb, only in-frame clones are kept and a portion is missing. That table is the source of V, J and clone size, and D and trimming were worked out from the DNA. The sample lists about 240,000 clones, around 90% seen once, with 2.6% in the top ten. The V gene end was trimmed by 1 base and the J gene end by 1 base; junction bases not matched to a gene: 1. This CDR3 has 15 amino acids. CDR1 MGHRA and CDR2 YSYEKL come from the germline V gene. Clinical histories supplied by participants themselves formed the basis of cohort assignment.

Input material: PBMCs or T cells enriched from blood (not recorded which). This chain links TRBV4-1 with TRBJ1-3; TRBD1 matches at 7 bases. The TCR was taken from a woman aged 25 to 39 with acute COVID-19. Written as DNA, the CDR3 is TGCGCCAGCAGCCAAGCGACAGGGTCTGGAAACACCATATATTTT. It specifies CASSQATGSGNTIYF.